This T cell receptor (beta chain) is drawn from a study of shared T cell receptors in the human thymus. The length of the CDR3 is 15 residues. V shed 4 bases, J shed 5 bases, and the junction held 7 bases outside the gene matches. Per germline, CDR1 SEHNR and CDR2 FQNEAQ (reference sequence). Data came from immunoSEQ multiplex PCR; TCRdb stores just in-frame clones and leaves some out. The sample contains over 650,000 clones, 80% to 90% of which appear only once. This sample also appeared in a second study, on human thymus T cells. That paper adds: Thymic repertoires of unrelated individuals were reported in related research to overlap highly.

The source of this sequence is a boy in the first two years of life with a congenital heart defect. The chain links TRBV7-9 to TRBJ1-1; 10 nucleotides line up with TRBD1. Sequencing was done on a sample of thymocytes. CDR3 nucleotides: TGTGCCAGCAGCTCTAGGGACAGGGGAGGAACTGAAGCTTTCTTT. Translated: CASSSRDRGGTEAFF.